Listed below are T cell receptor beta chains from one sample, sequenced in a study of post-analysis software for immune sequencing data. TCRdb reanalysed the PCR reads using MiXCR and keeps one entry per CDR3 protein. The data contain about 770,000 distinct CDR3 sequences, 40% to 55% of them singletons. Sequenced input: blood. The source of these receptors is a girl between 10 and 17 years old with multiple sclerosis. Both conserved end residues are part of each CDR3. Fields, in order: J gene, V gene, clone size, D gene, CDR3 protein, CDR3 DNA. D genes are given only for firm matches. Some rows mark clone size as missing; the rest say once, few, many or name a class of expanded clone.

J: TRBJ1-2
V: TRBV25-1
size: few
D: TRBD1
CDR3: CASSEYKQGAGGYTF
DNA: TGTGCCAGCAGTGAATATAAACAGGGGGCCGGTGGCTACACCTTC

J: TRBJ2-3
V: TRBV24-1
size: .
D: TRBD2
CDR3: CATSDPGTNYGSTDTQYF
DNA: TGTGCCACCAGTGACCCAGGGACTAACTATGGGAGCACAGATACGCAGTATTTT

J: TRBJ2-1
V: TRBV7-9
size: .
D: .
CDR3: CASSSVQAHNEQFF
DNA: TGTGCCAGCAGCTCGGTACAGGCGCACAATGAGCAGTTCTTC

J: TRBJ2-1
V: TRBV14
size: .
D: .
CDR3: CASSQVAGAYNEQFF
DNA: TGTGCCAGCAGCCAAGTCGCAGGGGCTTACAATGAGCAGTTCTTC

J: TRBJ2-3
V: TRBV14
size: once
D: .
CDR3: CASSQDSSDTQYF
DNA: TGTGCCAGCAGCCAAGATTCGTCGGATACGCAGTATTTT

J: TRBJ1-2
V: TRBV4-3
size: .
D: .
CDR3: CASKKGVGARYGYTF
DNA: TGCGCCAGCAAAAAGGGGGTAGGGGCTCGCTATGGCTACACCTTC

J: TRBJ2-3
V: TRBV29-1
size: few
D: TRBD2
CDR3: CSGTSGTQYF
DNA: TGCAGCGGGACTAGCGGGACGCAGTATTTT

J: TRBJ2-7
V: TRBV15
size: .
D: .
CDR3: CATSRDPKGSDTYEQYF
DNA: TGTGCCACCAGCAGAGATCCGAAGGGGTCCGACACCTACGAGCAGTACTTC

J: TRBJ2-4
V: TRBV11-2
size: .
D: .
CDR3: CASSRGYIQYF
DNA: TGTGCCAGCAGCCGGGGGTACATTCAGTACTTC

J: TRBJ2-7
V: TRBV15
size: .
D: .
CDR3: CATSRDGRGEDEQYF
DNA: TGTGCCACCAGCAGGGACGGTCGAGGGGAGGACGAGCAGTACTTC